The 31 T cell receptor beta chains below were found in one sample sequenced in a study of CXCR4 blockade with PD-1 therapy in pancreatic cancer. Assay used: immunoSEQ multiplex PCR; TCRdb lists only in-frame clones, some missing. The table includes about 5,200 clones, 48% detected once. The sequenced sample consisted of tumor tissue. Receptors were obtained from a human donor with pancreatic ductal adenocarcinoma.

The rearrangement uses TRBV11-3 and TRBJ2-2; 9 bases line up with TRBD1. The CDR3 runs to 15 residues. CDR1 and CDR2 (germline): SGHNT, YENEEA. Unmatched junction bases numbered 8, after V lost 5 bases and J lost 7 bases. CDR3 in DNA: TGTGCCAGCAGCACCCGGGACAGGGAGTTCGGGGAGCTGTTTTTT. Protein: CASSTRDREFGELFF.

The chain links TRBV15 to TRBJ1-1, with TRBD1 as a possible D gene (6 bases). This CDR3 has 16 residues. CDR1 LNHNV and CDR2 YYDKDF come from the germline V gene (reference sequence). V was trimmed by 0 bases and J by 1 base, leaving 12 bases between them. The CDR3 is CATSRDFQGQNTEAFF. The DNA of the CDR3 is TGTGCCACCAGCAGAGATTTTCAGGGGCAGAACACTGAAGCTTTCTTT.

V and J are TRBV28 and TRBJ2-4; 11 positions match TRBD1. V gave up 7 bases and J gave up 6 bases; unmatched junction bases: 11. The CDR3 sequence is 16 residues long. The germline V gene has CDR1 MDHEN and CDR2 SYDVKM. This CDR3 is CASNPRTGGVGNIQYF. The CDR3 region has the DNA TGTGCCAGCAACCCCCGGACAGGGGGCGTCGGAAACATTCAGTACTTC. The entire variable domain, with the rest obtained from reference TRBV28 and TRBJ2-4, is as follows: DVKVTQSSRYLVKRTGEKVFLECVQDMDHENMFWYRQDPGLGLRLIYFSYDVKMKEKGDIPEGYSVSREKKERFSLILESASTNQTSMYLCASNPRTGGVGNIQYFGAGTRLSVL.

The chain uses TRBV28 and TRBJ1-4; no clear D gene. CDR1 and CDR2 (germline): MDHEN, SYDVKM. V lost 6 bases to trimming and J lost 5 bases, with 13 bases between them. This CDR3 comprises 14 residues. The CDR3 bases are TGTGCCAGCAGAATCGCCCCGGGGAATGAAAAACTGTTTTTT. It encodes CASRIAPGNEKLFF. Full variable domain (remainder filled in from reference TRBV28 and TRBJ1-4): DVKVTQSSRYLVKRTGEKVFLECVQDMDHENMFWYRQDPGLGLRLIYFSYDVKMKEKGDIPEGYSVSREKKERFSLILESASTNQTSMYLCASRIAPGNEKLFFGSGTQLSVL.

This chain connects TRBV4-1 to TRBJ1-1; D is uncertain. This CDR3 contains 14 residues. Germline values: CDR1 MGHRA, CDR2 YSYEKL. The V end lost 1 base, the J end lost 0 bases, and 6 bases lay between the germline ends. CDR3 DNA sequence: TGCGCCAGCAGCCAAGGCACAGTGAACACTGAAGCTTTCTTT. The encoded protein is CASSQGTVNTEAFF.

J is TRBJ2-7 and V is TRBV6-8; TRBD1 agrees at 9 bases. This CDR3 has 14 amino acids. Trimming cost V 6 bases and J 3 bases; bases outside gene matches: 6. Germline lookup yields CDR1 MNHGY and CDR2 SAAAGT. The CDR3 region is CASRTGTGNYEQYF. The DNA of the CDR3 is TGTGCCAGCAGGACCGGGACAGGGAACTACGAGCAGTACTTC.

The rearrangement uses TRBV29-1 and TRBJ2-1; TRBD1 matches 10 bases. The CDR3 contains 18 residues. Germline CDR1 is SQVTM and CDR2 is ANQGSEA. V was pared by 1 base and J by 2 bases, with 11 bases of the junction left unmatched. The CDR3 DNA sequence: TGCAGCGTTGAAGGGGACAGGGGATTCGGCGTTGCCTACAATGAGCAGTTCTTC. Its translation: CSVEGDRGFGVAYNEQFF.

The V gene is TRBV19, the J gene TRBJ2-7; D perhaps matches TRBD2 (5 bases). Per the germline V gene, CDR1 is LNHDA and CDR2 is SQIVND (reference sequence). CDR3 length: 15 amino acids. Deletions cut 3 bases from V and 1 base from J, with 13 bases between. This CDR3 is CASSMRALGSYEQYF. CDR3 in DNA: TGTGCCAGTAGTATGCGGGCCCTGGGTTCCTACGAGCAGTACTTC.

The chain carries TRBV19 and TRBJ2-1; 7 bases agree with TRBD1. Per the germline V gene, CDR1 is LNHDA and CDR2 is SQIVND (reference sequence). The trim removed 9 bases at V and 7 bases at J, leaving 6 bases unmatched. The CDR3 is made up of 12 amino acids. CDR3 region: CASSQGQNEQFF. For the CDR3, the DNA is TGTGCCAGCTCACAGGGGCAGAATGAGCAGTTCTTC.

This clone was seen a handful of times. The V call is TRBV6-8, the J call TRBJ2-7, with D perhaps matching TRBD2 (5 bases). Germline assignment: CDR1 MNHGY and CDR2 SAAAGT. Trimming cost V 5 bases and J 2 bases, with 16 bases left between them. The length of the CDR3 is 15 residues. The CDR3 bases are TGTGCCAGCAGTCCCTCGAGGGCGGTCGCCTACGAGCAGTACTTC. It codes for CASSPSRAVAYEQYF.

The chain combines TRBV30 with TRBJ2-7; D remains ambiguous. Trimming shortened V by 3 bases and J by 12 bases, and 18 bases separated the two germline ends. The CDR3 contains 12 residues. CDR1 is GTSNPN, CDR2 SVGIG, per germline (reference sequence). CDR3 protein: CAWSWASRPAYF. CDR3 coding DNA: TGTGCCTGGAGCTGGGCCTCCCGACCGGCGTACTTC.

This sequence joins TRBV14 and TRBJ2-7, with D possibly TRBD2 on 5 matching bases. Trimming took 6 bases from V and 2 from J, leaving 14 bases between them. Germline V CDR1 and CDR2: SGHDN, FVKESK. The CDR3 has 14 amino acids. CDR3: CASSRSLGAYEQYF. CDR3 DNA sequence: TGTGCCAGCAGTCGATCCTTGGGAGCCTACGAGCAGTACTTC.

The rearrangement uses TRBV28 and TRBJ2-7; 14 bases are a match to TRBD2. Losses at the gene ends were 5 bases for V and 3 bases for J; bases not matched to a gene: 9. Germline values: CDR1 MDHEN, CDR2 SYDVKM. This CDR3 has 17 amino acids. The CDR3 DNA is TGTGCCAGCAGTAGACGCGGGACTAGCGGGAGAGTCTACGAGCAGTACTTC. It specifies CASSRRGTSGRVYEQYF.

Only one count was recorded for this clone. The CDR3 DNA reads TGTGCCTCAACAACGTACGGCGGAGGATACGAGCAGTACTTC. Protein: CASTTYGGGYEQYF. The chain couples TRBV30 to TRBJ2-7; TRBD2 is a possible D gene (5 bases). The ends were cut back, 7 bases at V and 4 bases at J, with 20 bases in the middle. The CDR3 is made up of 14 amino acids. Germline V lookup: CDR1 GTSNPN, CDR2 SVGIG (reference sequence).

The rearrangement links TRBV28 to TRBJ2-7; TRBD1 matches at 8 bases. The germline CDR1 and CDR2 sequences are MDHEN and SYDVKM. J was trimmed by 6 bases and V by 5 bases; bases with no gene match: 12. The CDR3 is 15 residues long. The CDR3 DNA reads as TGTGCCAGCAGTCCAACCACAACAGGGGGAACCGAGCAGTACTTC. Protein: CASSPTTTGGTEQYF.

In this sample, this clone turned up a few times. For the CDR3, the DNA is TGTGCCATCGGCGCAGGGGCTTTGAACACTGAAGCTTTCTTT. Amino acids: CAIGAGALNTEAFF. The gene calls are TRBV28 and TRBJ1-1; D is perhaps TRBD1 (6 bases). V lost 10 bases, J lost 0 bases, and 15 bases lay in between. The CDR3 runs 14 residues. Germline-derived CDR1 and CDR2 are MDHEN and SYDVKM.

The chain joins TRBV18 to TRBJ2-1; 7 nucleotides line up with TRBD1. Looked up from germline, CDR1 is KGHSH and CDR2 is LQKENI. Germline trimming cut 4 bases from V and 6 bases from J; bases unmatched to any gene: 3. The CDR3 length is 13 residues. The chain's CDR3 is CASSQGATNEQFF. The CDR3 DNA sequence: TGTGCCAGCTCACAGGGGGCTACCAATGAGCAGTTCTTC. Together with reference TRBV18 and TRBJ2-1, the CDR3 gives the full variable domain: NAGVMQNPRHLVRRRGQEARLRCSPMKGHSHVYWYRQLPEEGLKFMVYLQKENIIDESGMPKERFSAEFPKEGPSILRIQQVVRGDSAAYFCASSQGATNEQFFGPGTRLTVL.

This clone was detected only a few times. The chain carries TRBV9 and TRBJ1-5; TRBD1 matches at 9 bases. There are 14 residues in the CDR3. V was pared by 5 bases and J by 7 bases, with 7 bases of the junction left unmatched. Germline loops: CDR1 SGDLS, CDR2 YYNGEE. CDR3 amino acids: CASRGDRASQPQHF. The DNA of the CDR3 is TGTGCCAGCAGGGGGGACAGGGCCAGCCAGCCCCAGCATTTT.

The table lists this clone with a few counts. The CDR3 coding sequence is TGTGCCAGCAGCTTGGCCAGGACGGGGTTATCCACCGGGGAGCTGTTTTTT. It codes for CASSLARTGLSTGELFF. The gene calls are TRBV11-3 and TRBJ2-2; a possible D gene is TRBD2 (5 bases). This CDR3 is built from 17 residues. V was pared by 3 bases and J by 4 bases, with 18 bases between. Germline CDR1 is SGHNT and CDR2 is YENEEA.

The chain links TRBV10-3 to TRBJ1-3; D is possibly TRBD1 (6 bases). Germline lookup yields CDR1 ENHRY and CDR2 SYGVKD. The ends were cut back, 0 bases at V and 2 bases at J, with 11 bases in the middle. The CDR3 length is 16 residues. CDR3 region: CAISESRGLAGNTIYF. The CDR3 nucleotides are TGTGCCATCAGTGAGTCTCGGGGGCTGGCTGGAAACACCATATATTTT.

The rearrangement joins TRBV6-8 to TRBJ2-1, with 10 bases aligning to TRBD2. Germline CDR1 reads MNHGY; CDR2 reads SAAAGT. The V gene end was trimmed by 5 bases and the J gene end by 3 bases; junction bases not matched to a gene: 4. This CDR3 is built from 15 residues. The CDR3 coding sequence is TGTGCCAGCAGTAGGACTAGCGGAAACTACAATGAGCAGTTCTTC. This translates into CASSRTSGNYNEQFF.

The chain is built from TRBV25-1 and TRBJ2-3; D is unresolved. The CDR3 length is 14 residues. Germline loops: CDR1 MGHDK, CDR2 SYGVNS. The germline V and J ends were trimmed by 6 bases and 0 bases, with 10 bases remaining between them. CDR3 sequence reads: CASRGRLSTDTQYF. The CDR3 DNA is TGTGCCAGCAGGGGCAGACTGAGCACAGATACGCAGTATTTT.

The chain links TRBV18 to TRBJ1-4, with D possibly being TRBD1 (6 bases). Trimming left V 3 bases short and J 10 bases short, with 18 bases between. The germline V gene has CDR1 KGHSH and CDR2 LQKENI. This CDR3 region has 15 residues. CDR3 nucleotide sequence: TGTGCCAGCTCACCTGAGAACGGGGGGCTTGGAAAACTGTTTTTT. Protein sequence: CASSPENGGLGKLFF.

This chain connects TRBV25-1 to TRBJ2-4; D unclear. CDR1 and CDR2 from the germline V gene are MGHDK and SYGVNS. Trimming removed 1 base at V and 7 bases at J, with 11 bases between. This CDR3 has 14 amino acids. The CDR3 spells CASSESARGNIQYF. CDR3 DNA: TGTGCCAGCAGTGAATCAGCTAGAGGCAACATTCAGTACTTC.

The rearrangement uses TRBV25-1 and TRBJ2-2; unclear D gene. Trimming took 7 bases from V and 6 from J, leaving 15 bases between them. The CDR3 totals 14 residues. Germline V gene data show CDR1 as MGHDK and CDR2 as SYGVNS. The DNA for the CDR3 is TGTGCCAGCAAGGCGACAACATGGGCCGGGGAGCTGTTTTTT. This codes for CASKATTWAGELFF.

This clone is categorized as medium-sized. V usage is TRBV6-8 and J usage is TRBJ2-3; 7 bases are a match to TRBD1. The CDR3 length is 14 residues. Germline V gene data show CDR1 as MNHGY and CDR2 as SAAAGT. V trimming: 11 bases; J trimming: 1 base; junction bases outside the gene matches: 9. CDR3: CAVRGQRGTDTQYF. The CDR3 DNA is TGTGCCGTAAGGGGGCAACGGGGCACAGATACGCAGTATTTT.

The table lists this clone with a few counts. The chain has TRBV19 and TRBJ2-3, with 11 bases lining up with TRBD2. J was trimmed by 4 bases and V by 4 bases; bases with no gene match: 4. This CDR3 has 15 residues. The germline gives CDR1 LNHDA, CDR2 SQIVND (reference sequence). The CDR3 DNA is TGTGCCAGTAGTACCACTAGCGGGAGCGCAGATACGCAGTATTTT. Translated, it gives CASSTTSGSADTQYF.

The V and J genes are TRBV18 and TRBJ2-5, with 7 bases aligning to TRBD1. V shed 4 bases, J shed 3 bases, and the junction held 8 bases outside the gene matches. The CDR3 has 15 amino acids. Germline values: CDR1 KGHSH, CDR2 LQKENI. CDR3 residues: CASSLVTGTEETQYF. Here the CDR3 DNA reads TGTGCCAGCTCACTTGTAACCGGGACAGAAGAGACCCAGTACTTC.

The rearrangement joins TRBV29-1 to TRBJ1-2, with D unresolved. The CDR3 has 15 residues. V was clipped by 5 bases and J by 2 bases, with 18 bases between them. Germline V CDR1 and CDR2: SQVTM, ANQGSEA. CDR3: CSVQPRRAVNYGYTF. For the CDR3, the DNA is TGCAGCGTTCAACCCCGCCGGGCGGTAAACTATGGCTACACCTTC.

The chain employs TRBV18 and TRBJ1-1; D gene ambiguous. Germline loops: CDR1 KGHSH, CDR2 LQKENI. V lost 6 bases, J lost 1 base, and 12 bases lay in between. The CDR3 runs 14 residues. CDR3 protein: CASSRNAKNTEAFF. Written as DNA, the CDR3 is TGTGCCAGCTCCCGAAACGCGAAGAACACTGAAGCTTTCTTT.

Relative to its sample, this clone is medium-sized (0.01 to 0.1%). The chain recombines TRBV9 with TRBJ2-7, with 9 bases matching TRBD2. V was clipped by 4 bases and J by 4 bases; unmatched bases: 9. Germline V gives CDR1 SGDLS, CDR2 YYNGEE. CDR3 length: 15 residues. The CDR3 is CASSPPGLADYEQYF. The CDR3 DNA follows: TGTGCCAGCAGCCCACCGGGACTAGCCGATTACGAGCAGTACTTC. Looking up the rest from reference TRBV9 and TRBJ2-7 gives the full variable domain: DSGVTQTPKHLITATGQRVTLRCSPRSGDLSVYWYQQSLDQGLQFLIQYYNGEERAKGNILERFSAQQFPDLHSELNLSSLELGDSALYFCASSPPGLADYEQYFGPGTRLTVT.